Each of the 32 T cell receptor beta chains below was sequenced from the same sample in a study of shared clonotypes between healthy human individuals. Libraries were prepared by immunoSEQ multiplex PCR; TCRdb keeps only in-frame clonotypes and omits some of them. The table shows approximately 440,000 clones, with about 74% occurring only once. Material: PBMCs. These receptors came from a woman aged 40 to 50 in good health. Some clones in this sample may be carry-over from other donors' samples.

The chain links TRBV27 to TRBJ1-2, with D possibly matching TRBD1 (5 bases). V was cut by 1 base and J by 8 bases, with 17 bases left in between. Germline CDR1 MNHEY, CDR2 SMNVEV (reference sequence). This CDR3 spans 15 amino acids. The CDR3: CASSLWASGQGGYTF. The CDR3, as DNA: TGTGCCAGCAGTTTATGGGCCTCAGGACAAGGGGGCTACACCTTC.

As regards this clone: This likely came from a read error, as a far larger clone is one base away. The V and J genes are TRBV11-3 and TRBJ2-1; no clear D. The CDR3 consists of 11 residues. V shed 3 bases and J shed 3 bases, with 0 bases lying between them. Germline lookup yields CDR1 SGHNT and CDR2 YENEEA. The CDR3 coding sequence is TGTGCCAGCAGCTTCTACAATGAGCAGTTCTTC. As protein: CASSFYNEQFF.

This sequence joins TRBV14 and TRBJ1-4; possible D gene TRBD1, 6 bases. CDR1 is SGHDN and CDR2 is FVKESK in the germline V gene. V was pared by 4 bases and J by 8 bases, with 17 bases between. This CDR3 is built from 15 residues. The CDR3: CASSRGRQVWEKLFF. CDR3 DNA: TGTGCCAGCAGCCGGGGAAGACAGGTCTGGGAAAAACTGTTTTTT.

This chain connects TRBV18 to TRBJ1-2; tentative D call: TRBD1 (5 bases). The V and J ends lost 1 base and 2 bases respectively, with 5 bases between them. Germline V lookup: CDR1 KGHSH, CDR2 LQKENI. The CDR3 sequence is 13 residues long. The CDR3 region is CASSPQGNYGYTF. The CDR3 DNA reads as TGTGCCAGCTCACCACAGGGGAACTATGGCTACACCTTC.

This chain uses TRBV4-2 with TRBJ1-2; 7 nucleotides agree with TRBD1. The CDR3 extends over 16 amino acids. In germline, CDR1 is LGHNA, CDR2 YNFKEQ. With V trimmed by 0 bases and J by 4 bases, 8 bases remained unmatched. The CDR3 DNA is TGTGCCAGCAGCCAAGAGTTAGGGGGCGCTGGCTATGGCTACACCTTC. Its protein product is CASSQELGGAGYGYTF.

The gene calls are TRBV7-2 and TRBJ1-5; 7 bases fit TRBD1. The CDR3 is made up of 16 amino acids. Trimming took 1 base from V and 6 from J; bases not matched to a gene: 9. Germline V gene data show CDR1 as SGHTA and CDR2 as FQGNSA. The CDR3 nucleotides read TGTGCCAGCAGCTTAGTTTCGGACAGGTTGAGTCAGCCCCAGCATTTT. It specifies CASSLVSDRLSQPQHF. Variable domain in full (rest from reference TRBV7-2 and TRBJ1-5): GAGVSQSPSNKVTEKGKDVELRCDPISGHTALYWYRQSLGQGLEFLIYFQGNSAPDKSGLPSDRFSAERTGGSVSTLTIQRTQQEDSAVYLCASSLVSDRLSQPQHFGDGTRLSIL.

This clone was seen only once. The CDR3: CASTPLNLPYTQYF. As DNA, the CDR3 is TGTGCCAGCACCCCCTTGAACCTCCCTTATACGCAGTATTTT. The J gene is TRBJ2-3, the V gene TRBV28; D gene ambiguous. Germline CDR1 MDHEN, CDR2 SYDVKM. CDR3 size: 14 residues. Trimming removed 7 bases at V and 7 bases at J, with 18 bases between.

The rearrangement links TRBV4-2 to TRBJ2-7, with a tentative D call TRBD2 (6 bases). This CDR3 is 15 amino acids long. In germline, CDR1 is LGHNA, CDR2 YNFKEQ. V was cut by 1 base and J by 3 bases, with 13 bases left in between. The CDR3 is CASSQGTDGSYEQYF. CDR3 in DNA: TGTGCCAGCAGCCAAGGGACGGACGGGAGCTACGAGCAGTACTTC.

For this clone: This sequence is one base from a far larger clone and is likely a read error. This sequence joins TRBV4-3 and TRBJ2-7, with D possibly called TRBD1 or TRBD2 (5 bases each). CDR1 is LGHNA and CDR2 is YSLEER in the germline V gene. The CDR3 is made up of 13 amino acids. V was shortened by 0 bases and J by 6 bases, with 9 bases between the two germline ends. Here the CDR3 DNA reads TGCGCCAGCAGCCAAGATTGGGACGTCGAGCAGTACTTC. It specifies CASSQDWDVEQYF.

The V and J genes are TRBV11-3 and TRBJ2-3; tentative D call: TRBD2 (7 bases). Germline V gene lookup returns CDR1 SGHNT and CDR2 YENEEA. Trimming took 5 bases from V and 2 from J, leaving 14 bases between them. CDR3 size: 15 residues. CDR3 DNA sequence: TGTGCCAGCAGCGGAGGGGGGGGCTCCACAGATACGCAGTATTTT. Amino acid sequence: CASSGGGGSTDTQYF.

The chain combines TRBV7-9 with TRBJ2-5, with D perhaps being TRBD1 or TRBD2 (6 bases each). The tail of the sequence fits TRBJ2-7 better, so the J call may be wrong. This CDR3 is 15 amino acids long. The germline gives CDR1 SEHNR, CDR2 FQNEAQ (reference sequence). In nucleotides, the CDR3 is TGTGCCAGCAGCCGAGCCGGGGGCCCAGCCTACGAGCAGTACTTC. The encoded protein is CASSRAGGPAYEQYF.

The chain employs TRBV11-3 and TRBJ1-6; D is ambiguous. The CDR3 covers 9 residues. Germline values: CDR1 SGHNT, CDR2 YENEEA. With 5 bases removed from V and 12 bases from J, the gap between germline ends came to 2 bases. The CDR3 DNA is TGTGCCAGCAGCGAACCCCTCCACTTT. Protein product: CASSEPLHF.

This chain joins TRBV29-1 and TRBJ2-5, with TRBD2 identical over 9 bases. Looked up from germline, CDR1 is SQVTM and CDR2 is ANQGSEA. Losses at the gene ends were 1 base for V and 1 base for J; bases not matched to a gene: 4. The CDR3 covers 15 residues. The CDR3 nucleotides are TGCAGCGTTGAAGGGGCGGGAGGGATCCAAGAGACCCAGTACTTC. It codes for CSVEGAGGIQETQYF.

This chain uses TRBV7-2 with TRBJ2-3, with TRBD2 as a possible D gene (5 bases). The germline gives CDR1 SGHTA, CDR2 FQGNSA. V was pared by 5 bases and J by 4 bases, with 13 bases between. The CDR3 runs 14 residues. The CDR3 loop is CASSAIANPDTQYF. CDR3 DNA: TGTGCCAGCAGCGCAATAGCGAACCCAGATACGCAGTATTTT.

This clone was detected only once. A read error is possible here, since a much larger clone lies one base away. This likely comes from a read error, as the CDR3 has no conserved phenylalanine or tryptophan at its end. The chain employs TRBV2 and TRBJ2-7; 11 nucleotides match TRBD2. The CDR3 runs 14 residues. Germline loops: CDR1 SNHLY, CDR2 FYNNEI. Losses at the gene ends were 3 bases for V and 5 bases for J; bases not matched to a gene: 3. This CDR3 reads CASSEGLAVHEQYY. The DNA of the CDR3 is TGTGCCAGCAGTGAGGGACTAGCGGTTCACGAGCAGTACTAC.

With respect to this clone: It is likely a read error: a sequence one base away is far more abundant. The chain couples TRBV2 to TRBJ1-5, with a possible D match to TRBD1 (5 bases). The CDR3 is made up of 15 amino acids. The ends were cut back, 4 bases at V and 6 bases at J, with 16 bases in the middle. Per the germline V gene, CDR1 is SNHLY and CDR2 is FYNNEI. CDR3 residues: CASSGDGGDLQPQHF. The CDR3 nucleotides read TGTGCCAGCAGTGGGGACGGAGGGGACCTTCAGCCCCAGCATTTT.

The chain recombines TRBV30 with TRBJ2-1; 13 nucleotides align to TRBD2. This CDR3 region has 16 residues. Germline-derived CDR1 and CDR2 are GTSNPN and SVGIG (reference sequence). V gave up 5 bases and J gave up 3 bases; unmatched junction bases: 7. The CDR3 loop reads CAWGAGLAGNYNEQFF. DNA of the CDR3: TGTGCCTGGGGGGCGGGACTAGCGGGGAACTACAATGAGCAGTTCTTC. Full variable domain (remainder filled in from reference TRBV30 and TRBJ2-1): SQTIHQWPATLVQPVGSPLSLECTVEGTSNPNLYWYRQAAGRGLQLLFYSVGIGQISSEVPQNLSASRPQDRQFILSSKKLLLSDSGFYLCAWGAGLAGNYNEQFFGPGTRLTVL.

Regarding this clone: Only one base separates this from a far larger clonotype, so it likely reflects a read error. The same CDR3 arises from other DNA sequences in this sample as well. The chain has TRBV13 and TRBJ2-7, with 12 bases matching TRBD2. In germline, CDR1 is PRHDT, CDR2 FYEKMQ (reference sequence). This CDR3 is 15 amino acids long. CDR3 in amino acids: CASSPRLAGELEQYF. The DNA for the CDR3 is TGTGCCAGCAGCCCCCGACTAGCGGGAGAACTCGAGCAGTACTTT.

V gene TRBV5-1 combines with J gene TRBJ1-1; the match to TRBD1 covers 7 bases. V dropped 4 bases and J dropped 1; count of bases not matched to a gene: 4. Germline V CDR1 and CDR2: SGHRS, YFSETQ. This CDR3 has 14 residues. The CDR3 here is CASSATGWNTEAFF. CDR3 nucleotide sequence: TGCGCCAGCAGCGCGACAGGGTGGAACACTGAAGCTTTCTTT. The complete variable domain, with remaining parts taken from reference TRBV5-1 and TRBJ1-1, reads KAGVTQTPRYLIKTRGQQVTLSCSPISGHRSVSWYQQTPGQGLQFLFEYFSETQRNKGNFPGRFSGRQFSNSRSEMNVSTLELGDSALYLCASSATGWNTEAFFGQGTRLTVV.

In regard to this clone: This sample also contains other DNA sequences that code for the same CDR3. The gene calls are TRBV5-1 and TRBJ2-5; the D is unclear. Germline V CDR1 and CDR2: SGHRS, YFSETQ. V lost 0 bases and J 3 bases, leaving 6 bases between the germline ends. This CDR3 has 13 residues. CDR3 sequence (DNA): TGCGCCAGCAGCTTGGCTGGGAAAGAGACCCAGTACTTC. Protein: CASSLAGKETQYF.

This clone was counted ten times or more. The sample has other DNA sequences that encode this CDR3 too. The gene calls are TRBV4-1 and TRBJ1-5; 7 bases line up with TRBD1. The CDR3 totals 16 residues. The germline V gene encodes CDR1 MGHRA and CDR2 YSYEKL. V gave up 0 bases and J gave up 6 bases; unmatched junction bases: 8. The DNA of the CDR3 is TGCGCCAGCAGCCAAGAAGCCAGGGGGGGAGGTCAGCCCCAGCATTTT. Translated, it gives CASSQEARGGGQPQHF.

This clone was picked up one time. A much more abundant neighbour one base away suggests this may be a read error. The rearrangement uses TRBV7-6 and TRBJ2-7; TRBD1 is a possible D gene (6 bases). Germline CDR1 SGHVS, CDR2 FNYEAQ. The CDR3 has 12 amino acids. Trimming stripped 5 bases from V and 2 bases from J, with 7 bases between. The DNA of the CDR3 is TGTGCCAGCAGCCGGACAGCCTACGAGCAGTACTTC. Its translation is CASSRTAYEQYF.

This clone was observed a few times. The chain joins TRBV7-3 to TRBJ1-2; 7 bases are a match to TRBD1. V dropped 5 bases and J dropped 4; count of bases not matched to a gene: 10. Germline CDR1 reads SGHTA; CDR2 reads FQGTGA. The CDR3 runs to 15 residues. The CDR3: CASSPGTGDGYGYTF. The CDR3 DNA reads TGTGCCAGCAGCCCCGGAACAGGGGATGGCTATGGCTACACCTTC.

The chain employs TRBV28 and TRBJ2-7; D call uncertain. CDR3 length equals 15 residues. V dropped 10 bases and J dropped 0 bases, with 19 bases sitting between them. Per germline, CDR1 MDHEN and CDR2 SYDVKM. The CDR3 sequence: CATQSWADSSYEQYF. The CDR3 region has the DNA TGTGCCACCCAGAGTTGGGCAGACTCCTCCTACGAGCAGTACTTC.

V and J are TRBV18 and TRBJ2-1, with TRBD2 matching 12 bases. Trimming at V came to 1 base and at J to 0 bases, leaving 7 bases not matched to a gene. CDR1 and CDR2 (germline): KGHSH, LQKENI. The CDR3 consists of 19 residues. CDR3 DNA: TGTGCCAGCTCACCACGACTAGCGGGAGAGACCCTCTCCTACAATGAGCAGTTCTTC. It translates to CASSPRLAGETLSYNEQFF.

On this clone itself: A single base is all that separates this from a far larger clone, so a read error is likely. Other DNA sequences in this sample translate to the same CDR3. The chain couples TRBV29-1 to TRBJ1-1; TRBD1 matches 11 bases. This CDR3 is built from 14 residues. The J segment lost 4 bases and the V segment lost 6 bases, leaving 7 bases of the junction unmatched. The germline gives CDR1 SQVTM, CDR2 ANQGSEA. The CDR3 DNA is TGCAGCGTCTCCCTCGGGACAGGGGGCACTGAAGCTTTCTTT. Its protein is CSVSLGTGGTEAFF.

The V call is TRBV19, the J call TRBJ2-1; D is unresolved. The V gene lost 6 bases and the J gene lost 0 bases, with 12 bases spanning the gap. CDR1 is LNHDA, CDR2 SQIVND, per germline (reference sequence). This CDR3 has 15 residues. CDR3 sequence: CASRMQESSYNEQFF. Written as DNA, the CDR3 is TGTGCCAGTAGGATGCAGGAAAGCTCCTACAATGAGCAGTTCTTC.

The chain joins TRBV2 to TRBJ2-3; a weak D match, TRBD1 (5 bases). Germline loops: CDR1 SNHLY, CDR2 FYNNEI. The length of the CDR3 is 15 residues. Trimming left V 6 bases short and J 2 bases short, with 15 bases between. The CDR3: CASRKGLVDTDTQYF. CDR3 in DNA: TGTGCCAGCAGGAAGGGGCTAGTCGACACAGATACGCAGTATTTT.

The chain combines TRBV30 with TRBJ1-5; TRBD1 is a possible D gene (5 bases). Trimming stripped 3 bases from V and 5 bases from J, with 11 bases between. Germline V lookup: CDR1 GTSNPN, CDR2 SVGIG (reference sequence). CDR3 length: 13 amino acids. The CDR3 sequence: CAWRRDGDQPQHF. DNA of the CDR3: TGTGCCTGGAGGAGGGACGGCGATCAGCCCCAGCATTTT.

This clone was observed many times. CDR3 sequence (DNA): TGTGCCAGCAGCCCAGGCGGGAGGGGGCAGGGCACCGGGGAGCTGTTTTTT. Its protein product is CASSPGGRGQGTGELFF. The J gene is TRBJ2-2, the V gene TRBV5-4; TRBD2 matches at 9 bases. This CDR3 is 17 amino acids long. The trim removed 4 bases at V and 4 bases at J, leaving 11 bases unmatched. Germline-derived CDR1 and CDR2 are SGHNT and YYREEE (reference sequence).

Turning to this clone: A read error may be the cause here, since a much bigger clone is one base away. This sample includes further DNA sequences coding for the same CDR3. This chain links TRBV7-2 with TRBJ1-1; TRBD1 might be the D (6 bases). The germline CDR1 and CDR2 sequences are SGHTA and FQGNSA. This CDR3 has 12 amino acids. In nucleotides, the CDR3 is TGCGCCAGCAGCCCGCAGGGGACTGAAGCTTTCTTT. Its translation: CASSPQGTEAFF.

As concerns this clone: A far larger clone is just one base off, so this is likely a read error. Other DNA sequences in the sample encode the same CDR3. The chain carries TRBV30 and TRBJ1-2; possibly TRBD1 for D (5 bases). V was pared by 3 bases and J by 5 bases, with 10 bases between. The CDR3 is 12 amino acids. From germline, CDR1 is GTSNPN and CDR2 SVGIG (reference sequence). CDR3 sequence reads: CAWRRGLYGYTF. The CDR3 DNA follows: TGTGCCTGGAGGAGGGGTTTATATGGCTACACCTTC.